One sample yielded the 17 T cell receptor beta chains listed below, sequenced in a study of blood T cells in healthy people across ages. For the second PCR, which ran for about 7 to 11 cycles, a sample-barcoded 5' primer and a J-beta primer mix were used. TCRdb passed the 5' RACE reads through MiXCR, listing each CDR3 protein once. This table holds 550,000 to 800,000 distinct CDR3 sequences, roughly 21% found once. The specimen sequenced was blood. These receptors came from a man between 65 and 85 years old in good health.

The rearrangement uses TRBV18 and TRBJ2-1, with TRBD2 identical over 7 bases. V was clipped by 3 bases and J by 5 bases; unmatched bases: 7. Germline CDR1 is KGHSH and CDR2 is LQKENI. The CDR3 is made up of 15 amino acids. The CDR3 spells CASSPGGRVDNEQFF. CDR3 DNA sequence: TGTGCCAGCTCACCTGGAGGGAGGGTTGACAATGAGCAGTTCTTC.

V and J are TRBV19 and TRBJ2-4; 9 bases match TRBD1. Losses at the gene ends were 8 bases for V and 0 bases for J; bases not matched to a gene: 14. CDR3 length: 18 amino acids. Germline V lookup: CDR1 LNHDA, CDR2 SQIVND (reference sequence). CDR3 protein: CASSSPGQGALAKNIQYF. DNA of the CDR3: TGTGCCAGTTCTTCTCCGGGACAGGGAGCTTTAGCCAAAAACATTCAGTACTTC.

This clonotype was recorded a few times. V and J are TRBV20-1 and TRBJ1-5; maybe TRBD1 (6 bases). V gave up 3 bases and J gave up 0 bases, with 9 bases separating them. CDR1 and CDR2 from the germline V gene are DFQATT and SNEGSKA (reference sequence). The CDR3 is made up of 14 amino acids. CDR3 in amino acids: CSASAGASNQPQHF. CDR3 nucleotide sequence: TGCAGTGCTAGTGCGGGGGCTAGCAATCAGCCCCAGCATTTT.

Here the CDR3 DNA reads TGTGCCAGCAGCTTAGCTGGACAGGGCCCCTCCTACACCTTC. It specifies CASSLAGQGPSYTF. The chain couples TRBV7-9 to TRBJ1-2; 8 nucleotides agree with TRBD1. V gave up 0 bases and J gave up 10 bases; unmatched junction bases: 7. This CDR3 region has 14 residues. Germline V gives CDR1 SEHNR, CDR2 FQNEAQ (reference sequence). The full variable domain, completed using reference TRBV7-9 and TRBJ1-2, is DTGVSQNPRHKITKRGQNVTFRCDPISEHNRLYWYRQTLGQGPEFLTYFQNEAQLEKSRLLSDRFSAERPKGSFSTLEIQRTEQGDSAMYLCASSLAGQGPSYTFGSGTRLTVV.

This clonotype was seen a handful of times. CDR3 amino acids: CASSIDRQGNTGELFF. Written as DNA, the CDR3 is TGTGCCAGTAGTATAGATCGCCAGGGGAACACCGGGGAGCTGTTTTTT. This sequence joins TRBV19 and TRBJ2-2, with D maybe TRBD1 (5 bases). The V gene's germline CDR1 is LNHDA and CDR2 SQIVND (reference sequence). Trimming cost V 0 bases and J 1 base, with 9 bases left between them. This CDR3 has 16 residues.

This clonotype was counted a few times. The chain employs TRBV7-2 and TRBJ2-5, with a tentative D call TRBD2 (6 bases). The J call may be wrong; the DNA end is better matched by TRBJ2-1. CDR1 is SGHTA and CDR2 is FQGNSA in the germline V gene. This CDR3 has 15 amino acids. The CDR3 sequence: CASSLASTSVNEQFF. The CDR3, as DNA: TGTGCCAGCAGCTTAGCGTCGACTAGTGTAAATGAGCAGTTCTTC.

In this sample, this clonotype turned up a few times. This chain connects TRBV7-2 to TRBJ2-7, with no clear D. V was shortened by 3 bases and J by 3 bases, with 9 bases between the two germline ends. The CDR3 is 13 residues long. CDR1 SGHTA and CDR2 FQGNSA come from the germline V gene. CDR3 protein: CASSFPPSYEQYF. In nucleotides, the CDR3 is TGTGCCAGCAGCTTCCCGCCGAGCTACGAGCAGTACTTC.

This chain connects TRBV19 to TRBJ2-7; 10 bases line up with TRBD2. CDR3 size: 13 residues. Germline V gene sequence: CDR1 LNHDA, CDR2 SQIVND (reference sequence). V shed 5 bases, J shed 5 bases, and the junction held 3 bases outside the gene matches. This CDR3 is CASSVTSGNEQYF. The CDR3 DNA is TGTGCCAGTAGTGTTACTAGCGGGAACGAGCAGTACTTC.

The rearrangement joins TRBV4-3 to TRBJ1-5, with D possibly matching TRBD1 (5 bases). The V end was cut by 0 bases, the J end by 0 bases, with 6 bases between. The CDR3 contains 15 residues. Germline V CDR1 and CDR2: LGHNA, YSLEER. The CDR3 sequence is CASSQEGTSNQPQHF. The CDR3 coding sequence is TGCGCCAGCAGCCAAGAGGGGACTAGCAATCAGCCCCAGCATTTT.

This clonotype has at least ten counts. This chain links TRBV5-1 with TRBJ2-3; 10 bases agree with TRBD2. Germline V CDR1 and CDR2: SGHRS, YFSETQ. This CDR3 spans 16 amino acids. The V segment lost 4 bases and the J segment 2 bases; nucleotides outside the gene matches: 7. The CDR3 spells CASSQVLAGNTDTQYF. The CDR3 region has the DNA TGCGCCAGCAGCCAGGTACTAGCGGGGAACACAGATACGCAGTATTTT.

This clonotype has more than one count but fewer than ten. The chain joins TRBV20-1 to TRBJ2-5, with a weak D call TRBD1 (6 bases). The J call may be in error: the DNA end matches TRBJ2-7 better. This CDR3 comprises 14 residues. In germline, CDR1 is DFQATT, CDR2 SNEGSKA (reference sequence). Here the CDR3 DNA reads TGCAGTGCTAGACGGGCAGGGGACTCCTACGAGCAGTACTTC. Translating it yields CSARRAGDSYEQYF.

This clonotype was found a few times. This chain uses TRBV28 with TRBJ2-5; D is unclear. V was cut by 2 bases and J by 3 bases, with 7 bases left in between. This CDR3 comprises 13 residues. Germline V gene data show CDR1 as MDHEN and CDR2 as SYDVKM. This CDR3 is CASSLVWEETQYF. CDR3 DNA sequence: TGTGCCAGCAGTTTAGTGTGGGAAGAGACCCAGTACTTC.

The V and J genes are TRBV19 and TRBJ2-1; 11 bases fit TRBD2. Losses at the gene ends were 0 bases for V and 10 bases for J; bases not matched to a gene: 11. Germline CDR1 and CDR2: LNHDA and SQIVND (reference sequence). This CDR3 has 17 amino acids. This chain's CDR3 is CASSIDRTSGRIGEQFF. The CDR3 region has the DNA TGTGCCAGTAGTATAGATAGGACTAGCGGGCGTATTGGGGAGCAGTTCTTC.

This clonotype came up a few times. The chain combines TRBV29-1 with TRBJ1-2; 8 positions agree with TRBD1. CDR1 is SQVTM and CDR2 is ANQGSEA in the germline V gene. J was trimmed by 4 bases and V by 0 bases; bases with no gene match: 7. The CDR3 loop spans 15 amino acids. CDR3 sequence: CSVEEGAGGFYGYTF. The CDR3 bases are TGCAGCGTTGAAGAGGGCGCAGGGGGCTTCTATGGCTACACCTTC.

In its sample, this clonotype was seen a few times. The rearrangement links TRBV5-1 to TRBJ2-3; TRBD2 matches 9 bases. Germline CDR1 SGHRS, CDR2 YFSETQ. After removal of 4 bases from V and 0 bases from J, the junction contained 6 bases not matched to a gene. The CDR3 length is 16 residues. CDR3 nucleotides: TGCGCCAGCAGCCCGAGGACTAGCGTGAGCACAGATACGCAGTATTTT. The encoded protein is CASSPRTSVSTDTQYF.

This clonotype has more than one count but fewer than ten. The chain joins TRBV12-3 or TRBV12-4 to TRBJ2-5; TRBD1 matches 7 bases. The J segment lost 7 bases and the V segment lost 6 bases, leaving 8 bases of the junction unmatched. The CDR3 extends over 13 amino acids. Here the CDR3 reads CASSIGTARTQYF. The CDR3 nucleotides are TGTGCCAGCAGCATAGGGACAGCGAGGACCCAGTACTTC.

The chain has TRBV7-9 and TRBJ2-1; D call uncertain. The ends were cut back, 3 bases at V and 6 bases at J, with 15 bases in the middle. The CDR3 contains 15 residues. Germline values: CDR1 SEHNR, CDR2 FQNEAQ (reference sequence). CDR3 coding DNA: TGTGCCAGCAGCTTGGACGGAAAATTCGTCAATGAGCAGTTCTTC. Translating it yields CASSLDGKFVNEQFF.